This T cell receptor beta chain was obtained from a study of cytomegalovirus exposure and HLA in healthy donors (dated by TCRdb to about 2017). About the study as a whole: In an earlier analysis of roughly 590 of the donors, about 270 Gb of sequence data and 90 million to 130 million unique TCR beta sequences from roughly 180 million T cells were reported. An early release that covered roughly 600 HLA-typed donors contained approximately 300 gigabases of sequencing data and 85 million to 100 million unique TCR sequences. The genetic ancestry cluster associated with self-reported Caucasian donors included over 65% of the roughly 380 genotyped donors. The aim of the study was to test whether cataloging public T cell receptors could identify signatures of past pathogen exposure. The study profiled the T cell repertoires of approximately 700 subjects by immunosequencing and related them to cytomegalovirus serostatus. A separate validation cohort of over 95 different subjects was used in addition to the 666-subject first cohort. To predict cytomegalovirus infection status, the study brought together high-throughput TCR immunosequencing, statistical association of individual TCRs with disease status, and machine learning. To study patterns of TCR occurrence, a later analysis re-analyzed previously published TCR beta repertoires from several hundred donors and added high-resolution HLA genotyping. In the later analysis, no new phenotypic data were used to find candidate immune exposures; instead, reliance was placed on TCR beta sequences and their occurrence across donors. In an earlier analysis of roughly 580 of the donors, high-throughput TCR beta sequencing was used to judge whether each TCR beta V gene segment behaved as functional or pseudogenic. Donor age, sex, ethnicity and CMV serostatus were compiled together with the repertoire data. In a later genetic analysis, genome-wide SNP genotypes for about 65% of the roughly 700 donors were used, and that subset was treated as a discovery cohort. All discovery cohort repertoires had been generated using a single sequencing platform. HLA typing included class I and class II loci at four-digit resolution. The number of donors typed differed by locus, with roughly 620-630 for A, B, C, DRB1 and DQB1, more than 500 for DQA1, 600 to 610 for DPA1, and some 440 for DPB1. Roughly 5 DR-DQ haplotypes were handled as single units for association and clustering because linkage in the cohort was strong. Across approximately 400 genotyped donors of the cohort, an average of approximately 200,000 unique TCR beta nucleotide sequences per donor were sequenced, and 15% to 20% of those sequences were non-productive. Overall study outcomes, separate from this receptor: In an earlier analysis of over 550 of the donors, most TCR beta V segments were observed in productive rearrangements about 87% or about 30% of the time, broadly matching IMGT annotations. Most TCR sequences were seen in very few donors, while some public TCRs were found in many individuals. A cluster of highly shared sequence variants was judged likely to represent a technical artifact of the sequencing pipeline. Compared with the 666-donor mean, donors in an Asian-associated ancestry cluster had fewer N-insertions in productive TCRs, according to a later genetic analysis. Because HLA typing was unavailable for some donors at each locus, only the typed subset was used in association tests. In the study, around 150 TCR beta chains were listed as associated with cytomegalovirus. The classifier was reported to diagnose cytomegalovirus status with high specificity and sensitivity in both the original cohort and the validation cohort. In a later analysis, several top co-occurrence clusters were reported to appear linked to parvovirus B19, influenza, CMV and Epstein-Barr virus. A later analysis found that TCR association rates varied across HLA loci, with DRB1 alleles showing the most associated TCRs and HLA-C alleles the fewest. The cohort was sequenced for TCR beta chains only, and without alpha or paired-chain data the features that could be detected were limited. When HLA alleles, especially DR and DQ, strongly co-occurred, attributing TCR associations to individual alleles was difficult. At a false discovery rate of 0.05, a later analysis linked roughly 17,000 TCR beta sequences to specific HLA alleles. Three of the identified cytomegalovirus-associated TCR beta chains were confirmed in vitro to be specific for cytomegalovirus antigens. In a later analysis, most CMV-associated TCR beta chains were found to appear HLA-restricted, with HLA associations seemingly driven largely by CMV exposure. V-gene and J-gene trimming of TCR beta chains was associated with a missense DCLRE1C variant in a later genetic analysis, and the association was replicated in an independent cohort. CMV serostatus was the only immune exposure information available for the cohort. Because counts were too low, seventeen rarely observed V segments, including chromosome 9 orphons, were excluded from the earlier analysis of 587 of the donors. Some IMGT-functional V segments, including TRBV6-2 and TRBV6-3, could not be told apart with the 87-base-pair reads, so those segments were excluded. Sequencing depth was assumed to be roughly uniform across donors in the presence/absence analyses, though that assumption may not hold. Linkage disequilibrium might explain the correlated functional status among segregating V segments, but an unknown experimental factor could not be excluded. According to the authors, the approach could potentially be generalized to other disease states and immunological phenotypes. In a later analysis, HLA-associated TCR beta chains were found to be more clonally expanded and to have lower generation probabilities than equally common non-associated chains. A further reported finding was that TCR beta sequences accurately predicted the HLA-A and HLA-B alleles for most subjects in the first cohort.

This clone showed up just a few times. Its antigen has not been determined. There are no base qualities to consult, and no much larger clone falls within one base. Reading from cysteine to phenylalanine, the CDR3 counts 14 amino acids. The only DNA kept is the CDR3, 42 bases in frame from the first base. Reading the germline V gene (reference sequence) gives CDR1 LNHNV and CDR2 YYDKDF. V is shortened by 3 bases, J by 3 bases, and the region joining them spans 9 bases. The cohort comprised approximately 700 healthy bone marrow donors. Cohort members were all nominally healthy when sampled, although unrecorded immune exposures were likely present. The donor was CMV seronegative and was included in the group of 352 seronegative cohort members. Every donor gave a peripheral blood sample, and the peripheral blood mononuclear cells from that sample were used for TCR beta sequencing. The Qiagen DNeasy Blood Extraction Kit was used to extract genomic DNA from the blood cell samples.

Libraries were made using the immunoSEQ multiplex PCR assay. A mixture of 60 forward primers for TCR Vbeta segments and 13 reverse primers for TCR Jbeta segments was used in the multiplex PCR. A multiplex PCR assay on genomic DNA amplified the CDR3 region of rearranged TCR beta genes. The amplified TCR beta libraries were sequenced on the Illumina HiSeq System as 87-base-pair reads. The paper's data handling went like this. A later analysis tallied some 79 million unique TCR beta chains across the 666 repertoires, and approximately 11 million of those chains were shared by two or more donors. To remove PCR and sequencing errors, raw reads were error-corrected and collapsed into unique sequences using a nearest-neighbor algorithm that merged closely related sequences. CDR3 sequences were aligned to IMGT reference sequences to assign V, D and J gene segments. For a sequence to be retained, at least a six-nucleotide match to both a V gene segment and a J gene segment was required. Rearrangements were classified as productive when the CDR3 lacked stop codons and remained in frame with V and J, and all other rearrangements were classified as non-productive. Following IMGT convention, CDR3 was defined as the stretch from the second conserved V-encoded cysteine to the conserved J-encoded phenylalanine. The earlier analysis of more than 450 of the donors excluded sequences that lacked an unambiguous match to a single V gene segment. In an earlier analysis of approximately 560 of the donors, a V segment was called functional when productive rearrangements were above 56.7%, and segregating when the standard deviation between donors exceeded 5%. A statistical classification framework was built to diagnose cytomegalovirus status from the catalog of TCR beta chain sequences. In a later analysis, V and J genes were assigned by comparing TCR nucleotide sequences against IMGT/GENE-DB human TR gene sequences. In a later analysis, CDR3 sequences and most-parsimonious VDJ recombination scenarios were assigned using the TCRdist pipeline. A later analysis defined each TCR beta chain by its CDR3 amino acid sequence plus V-gene family, and excluded reads lacking a unique V-gene family. A later analysis removed roughly 590 highly shared, low-generation-probability nucleotide sequences to deal with suspected cross-contamination and a sequencing artifact. In a later analysis, a clonal expansion index for each public chain was calculated from normalized within-repertoire ranks of inferred template counts. In a later analysis, generation probabilities were computed with a VDJ recombination model fitted to out-of-frame rearrangements, and the resulting probabilities were checked against IGoR. In a later analysis, TCR-TCR, TCR-HLA and TCR-CMV co-occurrence was scored with hypergeometric tests, and a repertoire-size bias correction was applied to TCR pairs. False discovery rates were estimated in a later analysis by permuting HLA or CMV assignments 20 times. A later analysis grouped co-occurring TCRs with DBSCAN, adding TCRdist sequence similarity when clustering within HLA-allele-positive subsets. Repertoires with fewer than 30,000 or more than 120,000 public chains, plus five repertoires with anomalous nucleotide sharing, were excluded from co-occurrence clustering. Drawn from immuneACCESS, this table holds only the in-frame rearrangements with V and J called that TCRdb kept. Clones are partly lost; checked studies trace under half to an unresolved V gene and leave the rest unexplained. Clone size and V and J calls were adopted from that table, with D and trimming inferred from the DNA. The sample contains 120,000 to 150,000 clones, roughly 80% of them found a single time. Less than 1.5% of the sample lies in the top ten.

The chain employs TRBV15 and TRBJ1-5; TRBD1 is a possible D gene, resting on 5 matching bases. The sequenced sample was PBMCs. This receptor was identified in a female donor in good health and CMV-seronegative. In nucleotides, the sequence is TGTGCCACCAGCAGTGGGGGGATCAATCAGCCCCAGCATTTT. Translated, this gives CATSSGGINQPQHF. Outside the CDR3, residues come from the reference TRBV15 and TRBJ1-5 proteins, so the full variable domain is: DAMVIQNPRYQVTQFGKPVTLSCSQTLNHNVMYWYQQKSSQAPKLLFHYYDKDFNNEADTPDNFQSRRPNTSFCFLDIRSPGLGDTAMYLCATSSGGINQPQHFGDGTRLSIL.